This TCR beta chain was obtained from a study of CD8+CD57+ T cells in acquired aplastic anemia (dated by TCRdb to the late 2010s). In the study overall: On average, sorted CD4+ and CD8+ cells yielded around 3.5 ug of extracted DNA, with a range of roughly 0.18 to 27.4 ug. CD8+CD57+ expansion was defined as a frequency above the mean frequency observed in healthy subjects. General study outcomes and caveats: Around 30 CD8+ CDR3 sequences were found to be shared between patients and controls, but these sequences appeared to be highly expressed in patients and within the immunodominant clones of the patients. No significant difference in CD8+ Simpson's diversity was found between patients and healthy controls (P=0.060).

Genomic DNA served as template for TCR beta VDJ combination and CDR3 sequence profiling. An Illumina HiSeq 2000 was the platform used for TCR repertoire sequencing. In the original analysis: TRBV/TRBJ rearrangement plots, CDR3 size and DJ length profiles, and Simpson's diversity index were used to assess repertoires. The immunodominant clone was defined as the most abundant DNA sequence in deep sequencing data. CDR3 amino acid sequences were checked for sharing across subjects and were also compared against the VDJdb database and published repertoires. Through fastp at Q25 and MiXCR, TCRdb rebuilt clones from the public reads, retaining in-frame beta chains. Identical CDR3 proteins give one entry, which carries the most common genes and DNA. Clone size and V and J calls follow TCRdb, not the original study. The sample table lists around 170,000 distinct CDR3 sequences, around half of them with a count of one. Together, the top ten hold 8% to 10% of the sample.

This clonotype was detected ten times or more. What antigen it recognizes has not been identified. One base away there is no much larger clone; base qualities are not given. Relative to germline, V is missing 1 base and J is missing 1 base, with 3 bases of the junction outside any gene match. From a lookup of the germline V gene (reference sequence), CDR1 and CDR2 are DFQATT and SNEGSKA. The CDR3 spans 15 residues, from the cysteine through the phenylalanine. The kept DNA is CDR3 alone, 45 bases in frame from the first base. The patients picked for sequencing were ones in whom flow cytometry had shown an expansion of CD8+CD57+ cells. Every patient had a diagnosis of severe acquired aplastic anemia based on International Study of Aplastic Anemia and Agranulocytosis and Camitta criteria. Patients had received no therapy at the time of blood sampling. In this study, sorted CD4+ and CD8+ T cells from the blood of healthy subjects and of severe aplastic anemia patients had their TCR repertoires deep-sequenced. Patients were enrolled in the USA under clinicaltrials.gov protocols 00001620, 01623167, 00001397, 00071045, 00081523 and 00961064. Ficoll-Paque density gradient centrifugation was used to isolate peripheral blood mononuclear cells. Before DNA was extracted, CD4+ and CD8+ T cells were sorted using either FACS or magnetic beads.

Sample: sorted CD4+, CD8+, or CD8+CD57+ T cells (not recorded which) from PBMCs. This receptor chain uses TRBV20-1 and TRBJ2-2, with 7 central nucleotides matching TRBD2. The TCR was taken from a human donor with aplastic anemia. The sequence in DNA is TGCAGTGCTAGAGCCCCTAGCGGGAACACCGGGGAGCTGTTTTTT. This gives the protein CSARAPSGNTGELFF.